This entry lists 29 T cell receptor beta chains sequenced from one sample in a study of T cell repertoires in cytomegalovirus infection. For these TCRs, the target antigens are not known. TCRdb re-analysed the reads in MiXCR, keeping a single row per CDR3 protein. The data show 900,000 to 950,000 distinct CDR3 sequences, 31% seen once. The sample was cultured CD8+ T cells from PBMCs, taken from culture after CMV antigen stimulation. Receptors were obtained from a human donor in good health (CMV status not recorded). Some clones in this sample may be carry-over from other donors' samples.

The rearrangement joins TRBV7-8 to TRBJ2-3; no clear D. The length of the CDR3 is 17 residues. Trimming cost V 6 bases and J 2 bases, with 21 bases left between them. The germline V gene has CDR1 SGHVS and CDR2 FQNEAQ. Here the CDR3 reads CASRIVGPSLFTDTQYF. The CDR3 DNA follows: TGTGCCAGCAGGATAGTCGGCCCGTCGCTCTTCACAGATACGCAGTATTTT.

The chain couples TRBV7-2 to TRBJ1-1; no reliable D call. Germline CDR1 and CDR2: SGHTA and FQGNSA. The CDR3 extends over 16 amino acids. V was shortened by 1 base and J by 5 bases, with 17 bases between the two germline ends. CDR3 nucleotides: TGTGCCAGCAGCTTAGAAACAGCCCTCGCAGGTACTGAAGCTTTCTTT. Its protein is CASSLETALAGTEAFF.

This clonotype was seen more than once but under ten times. The chain employs TRBV27 and TRBJ2-5, with D tentatively TRBD2 (6 bases). In germline, CDR1 is MNHEY, CDR2 SMNVEV (reference sequence). This CDR3 is 15 amino acids long. Trimming cost V 6 bases and J 4 bases, with 18 bases left between them. The CDR3 spells CASSQGAGTSETQYF. CDR3 in DNA: TGTGCCAGCAGCCAAGGGGCGGGAACCTCAGAGACCCAGTACTTC.

The V gene is TRBV29-1, the J gene TRBJ2-1, with D perhaps matching TRBD2 (5 bases). This CDR3 region has 15 residues. The germline V gene encodes CDR1 SQVTM and CDR2 ANQGSEA. The V end lost 0 bases, the J end lost 4 bases, and 13 bases lay between the germline ends. The CDR3 reads CSVEDPSRVYNEQFF. CDR3 nucleotide sequence: TGCAGCGTTGAAGATCCGTCGAGGGTATACAATGAGCAGTTCTTC.

This chain uses TRBV5-5 with TRBJ1-4; TRBD1 might be the D (6 bases). The CDR3 covers 16 residues. Germline V gene lookup returns CDR1 SGHKS and CDR2 YYEKEE (reference sequence). Between the trimmed V and J ends, which lost 4 bases and 2 bases, there was a span of 15 bases. Written as DNA, the CDR3 is TGTGCCAGCAGCCACCCGGAGGGGGTTACTAATGAAAAACTGTTTTTT. As protein: CASSHPEGVTNEKLFF.

This sequence joins TRBV12-5 and TRBJ1-1, with a weak D call TRBD1 (5 bases). V lost 7 bases to trimming and J lost 5 bases, with 17 bases between them. CDR1 and CDR2 from the germline V gene are LGHNT and FRNRAP. The length of the CDR3 is 14 residues. The CDR3 protein is CASDRPGGRTEAFF. The CDR3 DNA is TGTGCTAGTGATCGACCTGGGGGTAGAACTGAAGCTTTCTTT.

This clonotype was seen many times. The chain combines TRBV7-2 with TRBJ2-7; 8 bases are shared with TRBD2. The CDR3 is 16 amino acids. Germline V lookup: CDR1 SGHTA, CDR2 FQGNSA. The V and J ends lost 1 base and 1 base, in that order; junction bases with no gene match: 6. The CDR3, as DNA: TGTGCCAGCAGCTTAGGGGTTAGCGGGGTGTCCTACGAGCAGTACGTC. As protein: CASSLGVSGVSYEQYV.

Ten or more counts support this clonotype. The chain has TRBV7-6 and TRBJ2-7; 8 bases are shared with TRBD2. J lost 2 bases, V lost 5 bases, and 8 bases had no gene match. CDR1 and CDR2 (germline): SGHVS, FNYEAQ. The CDR3 runs 15 residues. CDR3 bases: TGTGCCAGCAGCCCTTACGGGGGGGAGACCTACGAGCAGTACTTC. It specifies CASSPYGGETYEQYF. Complete variable domain (other parts from reference TRBV7-6 and TRBJ2-7): GAGVSQSPRYKVTKRGQDVALRCDPISGHVSLYWYRQALGQGPEFLTYFNYEAQQDKSGLPNDRFSAERPEGSISTLTIQRTEQRDSAMYRCASSPYGGETYEQYFGPGTRLTVT.

The chain carries TRBV27 and TRBJ2-6; D possibly matches TRBD1 or TRBD2 (5 bases each). CDR1 is MNHEY and CDR2 is SMNVEV in the germline V gene (reference sequence). The CDR3 is made up of 17 amino acids. Trimming took off 3 bases at V and 1 base at J, with 13 bases between the two ends. The CDR3 DNA sequence: TGTGCCAGCAGTTTCTGGGACCCTGAGTCTGGGGCCAACGTCCTGACTTTC. Protein sequence: CASSFWDPESGANVLTF.

The chain joins TRBV5-6 to TRBJ1-5, with TRBD1 as a possible D gene (5 bases). Germline V gene data show CDR1 as SGHDT and CDR2 as YYEEEE. Between the trimmed V and J ends, which lost 3 bases and 7 bases, there was a span of 20 bases. This CDR3 has 16 residues. This chain's CDR3 is CASSSMDMRRGQPQHF. CDR3 bases: TGTGCCAGCAGCTCAATGGACATGAGACGGGGGCAGCCCCAGCATTTT.

The chain joins TRBV2 to TRBJ1-1; possibly TRBD1 for D (5 bases). Per germline, CDR1 SNHLY and CDR2 FYNNEI. Trimming left V 11 bases short and J 5 bases short, with 9 bases between. The CDR3 is 10 residues long. In DNA form, the CDR3 reads TGTGCCGCAGGGAGGACTGAAGCTTTCTTT. Amino acid sequence: CAAGRTEAFF.

The sample holds a few counts of this clonotype. The chain couples TRBV29-1 to TRBJ2-7; TRBD1 is a possible D gene (7 bases). The V end lost 3 bases, the J end lost 3 bases, and 9 bases lay between the germline ends. CDR1 is SQVTM, CDR2 ANQGSEA, per germline. The length of the CDR3 is 12 residues. In DNA form, the CDR3 reads TGCAGCGTTGACAGGGGGGACTACGAGCAGTACTTC. It encodes CSVDRGDYEQYF.

This clonotype was counted at least ten times. The chain employs TRBV7-2 and TRBJ1-2, with a weak D call TRBD1 (5 bases). Trimming pared 4 bases from V and 4 bases from J, leaving 16 bases between. Germline CDR1 and CDR2: SGHTA and FQGNSA. The CDR3 is 15 amino acids. The chain's CDR3 is CASSSPTEAIYGYTF. As DNA, the CDR3 is TGTGCCAGCAGCTCCCCGACAGAGGCAATCTATGGCTACACCTTC.

The gene calls are TRBV10-3 and TRBJ1-5; 8 nucleotides align to TRBD1. V dropped 9 bases and J dropped 2; count of bases not matched to a gene: 9. Germline lookup yields CDR1 ENHRY and CDR2 SYGVKD. The CDR3 runs to 15 residues. The CDR3 here is CAISPVGQGNQPQHF. CDR3 nucleotides: TGTGCCATAAGCCCCGTGGGACAGGGCAATCAGCCCCAGCATTTT.

V usage is TRBV7-8 and J usage is TRBJ1-1, with D possibly matching TRBD1 (6 bases). CDR1 and CDR2 (germline): SGHVS, FQNEAQ. Between the trimmed V and J ends, which lost 5 bases and 0 bases, there was a span of 19 bases. This CDR3 region has 17 residues. CDR3 nucleotides: TGTGCCAGCAGCCACCCCAGGGGCGTATTGATGAACACTGAAGCTTTCTTT. Amino acid sequence: CASSHPRGVLMNTEAFF.

Comment on this clonotype: A read error may account for a junction end that differs from germline. The gene calls are TRBV12-3 or TRBV12-4 and TRBJ1-1; D gene ambiguous. The CDR3 loop spans 13 amino acids. CDR3 protein: CTSSLGLNTEAFF. CDR3 nucleotides: TGTACCAGCAGTTTGGGGTTGAACACTGAAGCTTTCTTT.

This chain connects TRBV19 to TRBJ2-1, with 9 bases lining up with TRBD2. The trim removed 8 bases at V and 4 bases at J, leaving 6 bases unmatched. This CDR3 comprises 14 residues. Germline CDR1 LNHDA, CDR2 SQIVND (reference sequence). CDR3: CASWSGGRYNEQFF. The CDR3 nucleotides read TGTGCCAGTTGGAGCGGGGGGCGATACAATGAGCAGTTCTTC.

The chain joins TRBV12-3 or TRBV12-4 to TRBJ1-1, with 8 bases that match TRBD1. This CDR3 is built from 14 residues. With 6 bases clipped from V and 5 bases from J, the junction kept 8 bases outside the gene matches. The CDR3 nucleotides are TGTGCCAGCAGCCAATTACAGGGGGTTACTGAAGCTTTCTTT. It is translated as CASSQLQGVTEAFF.

The chain couples TRBV6-1 to TRBJ2-7, with a tentative D call TRBD1 (6 bases). Germline loops: CDR1 MNHNS, CDR2 SASEGT. Trimming left V 3 bases short and J 5 bases short, with 14 bases between. The CDR3 covers 14 residues. The CDR3 DNA reads as TGTGCCAGCAGTGAGCCTGGGGGCTATAACGAGCAGTACTTC. Its translation: CASSEPGGYNEQYF.

This clonotype has more than one count but fewer than ten. The chain couples TRBV7-2 to TRBJ2-3; no clear D. Trimming removed 0 bases from V and 10 bases from J, with 17 bases in between. Germline V gives CDR1 SGHTA, CDR2 FQGNSA. The CDR3 is made up of 15 amino acids. CDR3 amino acids: CASSLAAGPVRAQYF. CDR3 DNA: TGTGCCAGCAGCTTAGCTGCCGGACCGGTAAGGGCGCAGTATTTT.

This clonotype was counted between two and nine times. For the CDR3, the DNA is TGCGCCAGCAGCCAACACCGATGGGATTCGAACACTGAAGCTTTCTTT. The encoded protein is CASSQHRWDSNTEAFF. The V and J genes are TRBV4-1 and TRBJ1-1, with D uncertain. CDR3 length: 16 amino acids. Germline CDR1 reads MGHRA; CDR2 reads YSYEKL. V gave up 2 bases and J gave up 1 base, with 14 bases separating them.

The genes are TRBV27 and TRBJ2-7; D possibly corresponds to TRBD2 (6 bases). This CDR3 spans 15 amino acids. Trimming cost V 5 bases and J 0 bases, with 14 bases left between them. In germline, CDR1 is MNHEY, CDR2 SMNVEV (reference sequence). As DNA, the CDR3 is TGTGCCAGCAGTCCCGCGGGACTTAGCTCCTACGAGCAGTACGTC. Residues: CASSPAGLSSYEQYV.

The V and J genes are TRBV2 and TRBJ1-5, with D uncertain. CDR1 and CDR2 from the germline V gene are SNHLY and FYNNEI. Trimming pared 3 bases from V and 9 bases from J, leaving 12 bases between. The CDR3 consists of 13 residues. Here the CDR3 DNA reads TGTGCCAGCAGTGATGGCAGGAACACGCCCCAGCATTTT. This gives the protein CASSDGRNTPQHF.

The rearrangement links TRBV12-3 or TRBV12-4 to TRBJ2-7, with D possibly being TRBD2 (6 bases). This CDR3 is built from 15 residues. Trimming took off 5 bases at V and 0 bases at J, with 14 bases between the two ends. CDR3 residues: CASSESGVPSYEQYF. CDR3 coding DNA: TGTGCCAGCAGTGAGTCGGGGGTTCCCTCCTACGAGCAGTACTTC.

This clonotype came up a few times. The genes are TRBV7-6 and TRBJ2-1; perhaps TRBD1 as D (6 bases). Trimming shortened V by 7 bases and J by 6 bases, and 16 bases separated the two germline ends. CDR1 is SGHVS and CDR2 is FNYEAQ in the germline V gene. The CDR3 consists of 14 residues. The CDR3 region is CASIRRVGGNEQFF. CDR3 bases: TGTGCCAGCATCCGTAGGGTAGGGGGCAATGAGCAGTTCTTC.

This clonotype occurred a few times. V is TRBV10-3 and J is TRBJ2-7; 8 bases are a match to TRBD1. V lost 4 bases to trimming and J lost 3 bases; unmatched junction nucleotides: 8. Per germline, CDR1 ENHRY and CDR2 SYGVKD. The CDR3 extends over 15 amino acids. The CDR3 DNA reads as TGTGCCATCAGTGTAGCCGGACAGGGAAGCTACGAGCAGTACTTC. This encodes CAISVAGQGSYEQYF.

The chain employs TRBV9 and TRBJ2-3, with D uncertain. The CDR3 length is 13 residues. Trimming shortened V by 3 bases and J by 3 bases, and 8 bases separated the two germline ends. Germline lookup yields CDR1 SGDLS and CDR2 YYNGEE. CDR3 in DNA: TGTGCCAGCAGCGCCGTCGAGACAGATACGCAGTATTTT. Residues: CASSAVETDTQYF.

The chain uses TRBV6-2 or TRBV6-3 and TRBJ2-7; D is unclear. This CDR3 has 13 amino acids. Germline lookup yields CDR1 MNHEY and CDR2 SVGEGT. The V end was cut by 5 bases, the J end by 1 base, with 9 bases between. CDR3 coding DNA: TGTGCCAGCAGTCCTGTAGAATCCTACGAGCAGTACGTC. It translates to CASSPVESYEQYV.

The V gene is TRBV7-2, the J gene TRBJ1-4, with D uncertain. V was trimmed by 1 base and J by 3 bases, leaving 18 bases between them. CDR3 length: 18 residues. Germline CDR1 and CDR2: SGHTA and FQGNSA. DNA for the CDR3: TGTGCCAGCAGCTTAGAGGGAGGCTCGAGGTCGGCTAATGAAAAACTGTTTTTT. As protein: CASSLEGGSRSANEKLFF.